Below are 10 T cell receptor beta chains sequenced from a single sample in a study of identical twins. TCRdb ran MiXCR on the 5' RACE reads and lists one entry per CDR3 protein. The sample holds 650,000 to 750,000 distinct CDR3 sequences, 20% to 25% seen once. The data were also submitted as part of a second study, on T cells expressing NK-cell markers.

The sample was PBMCs. Receptors were obtained from a woman between 18 and 29 years old in good health.

There are a few counts of this clonotype. CDR3 region: CSVSTGRTDTQYF. CDR3 nucleotide sequence: TGCAGCGTTTCCACAGGGAGGACAGATACGCAGTATTTT. The genes are TRBV29-1 and TRBJ2-3; D assignment may be TRBD1 or TRBD2 (6 bases each). Germline V CDR1 and CDR2: SQVTM, ANQGSEA. Deletions cut 5 bases from V and 3 bases from J, with 12 bases between. The CDR3 loop spans 13 amino acids.

The table lists this clonotype with a few counts. J is TRBJ2-1 and V is TRBV5-1; D may be TRBD2 (6 bases). This CDR3 is 16 amino acids long. Per the germline V gene, CDR1 is SGHRS and CDR2 is YFSETQ. Between the trimmed V and J ends, which lost 2 bases and 4 bases, there was a span of 16 bases. The CDR3 DNA reads as TGCGCCAGCAGCTTTGCTGCGGGGTCGGGTTACAATGAGCAGTTCTTC. Its protein is CASSFAAGSGYNEQFF. The full variable domain, with the rest looked up from reference TRBV5-1 and TRBJ2-1, is KAGVTQTPRYLIKTRGQQVTLSCSPISGHRSVSWYQQTPGQGLQFLFEYFSETQRNKGNFPGRFSGRQFSNSRSEMNVSTLELGDSALYLCASSFAAGSGYNEQFFGPGTRLTVL.

This clonotype was detected only a few times. V and J are TRBV3-1 and TRBJ2-5, with a weak D call TRBD2 (6 bases). The V gene lost 0 bases and the J gene lost 14 bases, with 16 bases spanning the gap. The CDR3 is 13 amino acids. Germline values: CDR1 LGHDT, CDR2 YNNKEL (reference sequence). DNA for the CDR3: TGTGCCAGCAGCCAAGAGGGAGCACCGGGACTTTACTTC. Its translation: CASSQEGAPGLYF.

This chain joins TRBV7-2 and TRBJ2-3, with 7 nucleotides matching TRBD2. V gave up 3 bases and J gave up 2 bases; unmatched junction bases: 5. CDR1 and CDR2 from the germline V gene are SGHTA and FQGNSA. CDR3 length: 15 residues. In nucleotides, the CDR3 is TGTGCCAGCAGCTTCGGGGGAGGGTACACAGATACGCAGTATTTT. This translates into CASSFGGGYTDTQYF.

This clonotype was picked up a small number of times. The chain links TRBV7-9 to TRBJ2-1; D unresolved. Germline CDR1 SEHNR, CDR2 FQNEAQ (reference sequence). Trimming took off 2 bases at V and 12 bases at J, with 14 bases between the two ends. The CDR3 length is 13 residues. CDR3 DNA: TGTGCCAGCAGCTTATTTACGGCAAGAGGGCAGTTCTTC. It specifies CASSLFTARGQFF.

The genes are TRBV7-9 and TRBJ1-1, with TRBD1 as a possible D gene (5 bases). This CDR3 comprises 12 residues. The V end lost 5 bases, the J end lost 7 bases, and 11 bases lay between the germline ends. Germline V lookup: CDR1 SEHNR, CDR2 FQNEAQ (reference sequence). The CDR3 is CASSGGTDEAFF. CDR3 nucleotides: TGTGCCAGCAGCGGGGGGACTGATGAAGCTTTCTTT.

This clonotype was counted between two and nine times. The chain recombines TRBV20-1 with TRBJ2-1; 11 bases match TRBD2. Germline CDR1 and CDR2: DFQATT and SNEGSKA (reference sequence). V trimming: 3 bases; J trimming: 0 bases; junction bases outside the gene matches: 7. The CDR3 is made up of 17 amino acids. As DNA, the CDR3 is TGCAGTGCTAGGAGTAGCGGGAGGGTCGGCTCCTACAATGAGCAGTTCTTC. Translated: CSARSSGRVGSYNEQFF.

The V call is TRBV6-1, the J call TRBJ2-7; D is possibly TRBD1 (5 bases). Germline V lookup: CDR1 MNHNS, CDR2 SASEGT. Trimming pared 6 bases from V and 3 bases from J, leaving 12 bases between. This CDR3 is 13 amino acids long. CDR3 in DNA: TGTGCCAGCAGGATTGACAGCCTCTACGAGCAGTACTTC. Translating it yields CASRIDSLYEQYF.

V is TRBV29-1 and J is TRBJ1-1; D is unclear. The CDR3 runs to 10 residues. V lost 7 bases to trimming and J lost 6 bases, with 9 bases between them. The germline V gene has CDR1 SQVTM and CDR2 ANQGSEA. The CDR3, as DNA: TGCAGCGCCAACGGGGCTGAAGCTTTCTTT. The encoded protein is CSANGAEAFF.

This clonotype occurred a few times. The J gene is TRBJ1-5, the V gene TRBV20-1; the match to TRBD1 covers 11 bases. Per germline, CDR1 DFQATT and CDR2 SNEGSKA (reference sequence). CDR3 size: 14 residues. The trim removed 6 bases at V and 7 bases at J, leaving 8 bases unmatched. The CDR3 nucleotides read TGCAGTGCCGGGGACAGGGGGTTTGACCAGCCCCAGCATTTT. The encoded protein is CSAGDRGFDQPQHF.